This T cell receptor (beta chain) was identified in a study of blood T cells in healthy people across ages. Sample-barcoded 5' priming and a J-beta primer mix drove a second PCR of 7 to 11 cycles. From each sample, at least 3 million paired-end reads containing CDR3 were obtained. TCRdb independently ran MiXCR on the 5' RACE reads; one entry per CDR3 protein. The sample carries roughly 560,000 distinct CDR3 sequences, about 25% recorded once. A minimum of 6 million PBMCs was isolated per sample. Study findings and constraints: Age brought a roughly linear fall in TCR beta diversity measured per million T cells.

About this clonotype: Its cognate antigen is unknown.

Germline lookup yields CDR1 MNHEY and CDR2 SVGAGI. This CDR3 spans 15 amino acids. V dropped 4 bases and J dropped 0; count of bases not matched to a gene: 6. These data were also reused for a study on T cells of mothers and their children. That paper adds: No T cell clones of persistent microchimeric origin were detected.

The V gene is TRBV6-5, the J gene TRBJ2-7, with 7 bases identical to TRBD1. Material: blood. The receptor was isolated from a boy younger than 18 in good health. The CDR3 DNA is TGTGCCAGCAGTTCAACAGGGGAGCCCTCCTACGAGCAGTACTTC. It codes for CASSSTGEPSYEQYF.